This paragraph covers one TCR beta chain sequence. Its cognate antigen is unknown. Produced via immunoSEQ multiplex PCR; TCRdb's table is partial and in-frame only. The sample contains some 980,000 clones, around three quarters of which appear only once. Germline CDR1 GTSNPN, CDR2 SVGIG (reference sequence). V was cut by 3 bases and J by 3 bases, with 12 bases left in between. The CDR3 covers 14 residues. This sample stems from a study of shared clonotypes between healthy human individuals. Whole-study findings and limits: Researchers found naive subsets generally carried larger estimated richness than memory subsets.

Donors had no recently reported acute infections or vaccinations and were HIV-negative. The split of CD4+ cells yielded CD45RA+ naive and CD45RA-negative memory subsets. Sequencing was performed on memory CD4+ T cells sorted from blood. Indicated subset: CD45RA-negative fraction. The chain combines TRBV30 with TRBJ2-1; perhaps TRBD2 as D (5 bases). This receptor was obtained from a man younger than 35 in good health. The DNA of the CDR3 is TGTGCCTGGAGCGGCCGCCGGGACTACAATGAGCAGTTCTTC. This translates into CAWSGRRDYNEQFF.